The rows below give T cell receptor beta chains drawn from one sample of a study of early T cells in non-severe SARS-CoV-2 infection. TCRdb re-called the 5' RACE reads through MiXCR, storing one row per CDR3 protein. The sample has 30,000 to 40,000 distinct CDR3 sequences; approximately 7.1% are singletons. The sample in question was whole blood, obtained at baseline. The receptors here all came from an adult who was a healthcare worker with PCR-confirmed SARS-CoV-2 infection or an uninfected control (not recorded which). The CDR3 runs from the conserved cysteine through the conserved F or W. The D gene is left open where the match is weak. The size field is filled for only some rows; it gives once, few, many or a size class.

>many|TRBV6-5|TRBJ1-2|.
TGTGCCAGCGGAGACGGGGCAGCATACACCTTC
CASGDGAAYTF
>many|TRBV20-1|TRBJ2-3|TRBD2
TGCAGTGCTACTACACTAGCGGGTAACACAGATACGCAGTATTTT
CSATTLAGNTDTQYF
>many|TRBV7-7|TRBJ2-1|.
TGTGCTAGCAGCCCAGCGGGACAAAACGTGAATGAGCAGTTCTTC
CASSPAGQNVNEQFF
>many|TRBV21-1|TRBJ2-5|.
TGTGCCAGCAGCAAATATACTAGCGGGAGTTTTCGTGAGACCCAGTACTTC
CASSKYTSGSFRETQYF
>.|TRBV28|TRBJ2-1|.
TGTGCCAGCAGTTTACATATGGGACTCCAATCCTACAATGAGCAGTTCTTC
CASSLHMGLQSYNEQFF
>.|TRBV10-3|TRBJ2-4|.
TGTGCCATCAGTGAGTCGGTAGCAGAGCTAGCCAAAAACATTCAGTACTTC
CAISESVAELAKNIQYF
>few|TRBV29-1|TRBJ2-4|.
TGCAGCGTTCGTGGGGGTAGAACTAGTGCCAAAAACATTCAGTACTTC
CSVRGGRTSAKNIQYF
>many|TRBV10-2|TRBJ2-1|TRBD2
TGCGCCAGCAGTGAGGCTCCGGGACTAGCGTACAATGAGCAGTTCTTC
CASSEAPGLAYNEQFF
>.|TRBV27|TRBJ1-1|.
TGTGCCAGCATGGACCAAACAGAGAACACTGAAGCTTTCTTT
CASMDQTENTEAFF
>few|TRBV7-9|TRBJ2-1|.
TGTGCCAGCAGCTCACTAGCCGGTGAGCAGTTCTTC
CASSSLAGEQFF
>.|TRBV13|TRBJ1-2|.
TGTGCCAGCAGCGGCGGACAGCCCAACTATGGCTACACCTTC
CASSGGQPNYGYTF
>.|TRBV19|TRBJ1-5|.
TGTGCCAGTAGTCCGCCGGACGCATCGGGGCAGCCCCAGCATTTT
CASSPPDASGQPQHF
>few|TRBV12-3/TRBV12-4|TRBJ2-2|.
TGTGCCAGCAGGCGCAAACAGGGACTGAACACCGGGGAGCTGTTTTTT
CASRRKQGLNTGELFF